This TCR beta chain was identified in a study of T cells in Graves' hyperthyroidism and ophthalmopathy. Background on the study: Once the initial diagnosis was made, peripheral blood was obtained before any treatment.

In this sample, this clonotype turned up many times. Based on clinical symptoms, serum thyroxine and TRAb, thyroid ultrasound and orbital computed tomography, diagnoses were reached. Extraction of PBMCs used roughly 9.3 ml of fresh peripheral blood. The length of the CDR3 is 16 residues. The V gene lost 4 bases and the J gene lost 2 bases, with 17 bases spanning the gap. The germline V gene encodes CDR1 SGHAT and CDR2 FQNNGV. Amplification yielded TCR beta CDR3 regions, with RNA transcripts as the source. A first-round RT-PCR of the TCR CDR3 used the HTBI primer set. MiXCR was run by TCRdb on the multiplex PCR reads, yielding one entry per CDR3 protein. Of around 600,000 distinct CDR3 sequences listed, roughly 16% are singletons.

This TCR derives from a woman in her 40s with Graves' ophthalmopathy. V is TRBV11-2 and J is TRBJ1-1; D not resolved. Sequenced material: blood. CDR3 DNA: TGTGCCAGCAGCTCCCGTATGCTATCGGGCAACACTGAAGCTTTCTTT. This translates into CASSSRMLSGNTEAFF. The entire variable domain, with the rest obtained from reference TRBV11-2 and TRBJ1-1, is as follows: EAGVAQSPRYKIIEKRQSVAFWCNPISGHATLYWYQQILGQGPKLLIQFQNNGVVDDSQLPKDRFSAERLKGVDSTLKIQPAKLEDSAVYLCASSSRMLSGNTEAFFGQGTRLTVV.